A selection of T cell receptor beta chains follows, all from one sample in a study of blood T cell repertoires in COVID-19. This table comes from immunoSEQ multiplex PCR, and its TCRdb copy is limited to in-frame clones, with some not included. The sample consists of a few hundred thousand clones, 80% to 90% of them appearing once. Sample: PBMCs or T cells enriched from blood (not recorded which). The origin of the receptors is a woman aged 55-69 years who had recovered from COVID-19. Both conserved end residues are part of each CDR3. Each record gives: clone size, V gene, D gene, J gene, CDR3 DNA, CDR3 protein. D genes are given only for firm matches. Clone size is given for some rows only: seen once, a few or many times, or a class if the clone is expanded.

clone_size: NA; v_call: TRBV3-1/TRBV3-2; d_call: TRBD2; j_call: TRBJ2-1; cdr3_nt: TGTGCCAGCAGCCCGATCCTGGGAGCGGGGGTACCTAATGAGCAGTTCTTC; cdr3_aa: CASSPILGAGVPNEQFF
clone_size: once; v_call: TRBV6-1; d_call: NA; j_call: TRBJ2-3; cdr3_nt: TGTGCCAGCGGTGATGCGGGCGGGGTACGGGGAGATACGCAGTATTTT; cdr3_aa: CASGDAGGVRGDTQYF
clone_size: NA; v_call: TRBV10-1; d_call: NA; j_call: TRBJ2-3; cdr3_nt: TGCGCCAGCAGTGAGTCAGGGAGAGATACGCAGTATTTT; cdr3_aa: CASSESGRDTQYF
clone_size: NA; v_call: TRBV10-2; d_call: TRBD1; j_call: TRBJ1-2; cdr3_nt: TGCGCCAGCAGTGAGTCCCGGACAGGTGATGATGGTGGCTACACCTTC; cdr3_aa: CASSESRTGDDGGYTF
clone_size: NA; v_call: TRBV11-2; d_call: NA; j_call: TRBJ2-7; cdr3_nt: TGTGCCAGCAGCTTGAGAGAGGCCAACGAGCAGTACTTC; cdr3_aa: CASSLREANEQYF
clone_size: NA; v_call: TRBV30; d_call: NA; j_call: TRBJ2-6; cdr3_nt: TGTGCCTGGAGTCCGGATCTGAGCGGGCCCTCTGGGGCCAACGTCCTGACTTTC; cdr3_aa: CAWSPDLSGPSGANVLTF
clone_size: NA; v_call: TRBV4-2; d_call: TRBD1; j_call: TRBJ2-6; cdr3_nt: TGTGCCAGCAGCGGGGCAGGGGGTGGTTCTGGGGCCAACGTCCTGACTTTC; cdr3_aa: CASSGAGGGSGANVLTF
clone_size: NA; v_call: TRBV4-2; d_call: NA; j_call: TRBJ1-2; cdr3_nt: TGTGCCAGCAGCCAAGAGAGGTTTCCCTATGGCTACACCTTC; cdr3_aa: CASSQERFPYGYTF
clone_size: NA; v_call: TRBV2; d_call: TRBD2; j_call: TRBJ2-3; cdr3_nt: TGTGCCAGCACCTTCACGACTAGCGGGGGGGCGTGGGATACGCAGTATTTT; cdr3_aa: CASTFTTSGGAWDTQYF
clone_size: NA; v_call: TRBV14; d_call: TRBD2; j_call: TRBJ2-1; cdr3_nt: TGTGCCAGCAGCCCTGGACTAGCGGCGATCAATGAGCAGTTCTTC; cdr3_aa: CASSPGLAAINEQFF
clone_size: NA; v_call: TRBV5-3; d_call: NA; j_call: TRBJ2-7; cdr3_nt: TGTGCCAGAAGCTTGGTTAAAGGGAGGCAGTACTTC; cdr3_aa: CARSLVKGRQYF
clone_size: NA; v_call: TRBV10-3; d_call: TRBD1; j_call: TRBJ2-3; cdr3_nt: TGTGCCATCAGCTTCTACAGGGGTGGTACAGATACGCAGTATTTT; cdr3_aa: CAISFYRGGTDTQYF
clone_size: NA; v_call: TRBV6-5; d_call: NA; j_call: TRBJ2-6; cdr3_nt: TGTGCCACCCGGGAGAGTAAAGCTGGGGCCAACGTCCTGACTTTC; cdr3_aa: CATRESKAGANVLTF
clone_size: NA; v_call: TRBV6-2/TRBV6-3; d_call: TRBD1; j_call: TRBJ2-5; cdr3_nt: TGTGCCAGCAGTGACATCGGACAGGGGCGATCCCAAGAGACCCAGTACTTC; cdr3_aa: CASSDIGQGRSQETQYF
clone_size: NA; v_call: TRBV5-4; d_call: TRBD1; j_call: TRBJ1-1; cdr3_nt: TGTGCCACCCGACAGGGCCTCGCCGATGAAGCTTTCTTT; cdr3_aa: CATRQGLADEAFF
clone_size: NA; v_call: TRBV10-1; d_call: TRBD1; j_call: TRBJ1-5; cdr3_nt: TGCGCCAGCAGGGGACAGGGGAATAGCAATCAGCCCCAGCATTTT; cdr3_aa: CASRGQGNSNQPQHF
clone_size: once; v_call: TRBV6-5; d_call: NA; j_call: TRBJ1-4; cdr3_nt: TGTGCCAGCCTGCCGGGACTGAGTAATGAAAAACTGTTTTTT; cdr3_aa: CASLPGLSNEKLFF
clone_size: NA; v_call: TRBV5-4; d_call: NA; j_call: TRBJ1-3; cdr3_nt: TGTGCCAGCAGCTTGGTGAGGGGGGGGACCGGCTCTGGAAACACCATATATTTT; cdr3_aa: CASSLVRGGTGSGNTIYF
clone_size: NA; v_call: TRBV5-5; d_call: NA; j_call: TRBJ2-1; cdr3_nt: TGTGCCAGCAGCTTAAGGGGTTCCTACAATGAGCAGTTCTTC; cdr3_aa: CASSLRGSYNEQFF
clone_size: once; v_call: TRBV19; d_call: NA; j_call: TRBJ2-2; cdr3_nt: TGTGCCACAACAGGGTGGGACACCGGGGAGCTGTTTTTT; cdr3_aa: CATTGWDTGELFF
clone_size: NA; v_call: TRBV7-9; d_call: NA; j_call: TRBJ2-3; cdr3_nt: TGTGCCAGCAGCTTATCGACCTCTAGTACGCAGTATTTT; cdr3_aa: CASSLSTSSTQYF
clone_size: NA; v_call: TRBV21-1; d_call: NA; j_call: TRBJ1-6; cdr3_nt: TGTGCCAGCAGCAAAGCGAGAGGGGGCAGGTATAATTCACCCCTCCACTTT; cdr3_aa: CASSKARGGRYNSPLHF
clone_size: NA; v_call: TRBV24-1; d_call: NA; j_call: TRBJ1-2; cdr3_nt: TGTGCCACCAGTGACCAAACCCAGGGGAACTATGGCTACACCTTC; cdr3_aa: CATSDQTQGNYGYTF
clone_size: NA; v_call: TRBV6-5; d_call: NA; j_call: TRBJ1-5; cdr3_nt: TGTGCCAGCAGTTTACAGGCTCTACCAGGGCAGCCCCAGCATTTT; cdr3_aa: CASSLQALPGQPQHF
clone_size: NA; v_call: TRBV19; d_call: NA; j_call: TRBJ1-3; cdr3_nt: TGTGCCAGTACCACGGACAGCTCTGGAAACACCATATATTTT; cdr3_aa: CASTTDSSGNTIYF